This TCR beta chain originates from a study of spatial heterogeneity in lung cancer. In TCRdb, the 5' RACE reads were re-called with MiXCR into one record per CDR3 protein. The data hold approximately 21,000 distinct CDR3 sequences, with 4% to 5.5% observed a single time. In this sample, this clonotype turned up a few times. Its specificity is unknown. Notes on the study in general: The study found that expanded intratumoral alpha and beta TCR counts tracked tumor mutation counts.

Time point given: sample taken at primary tumor resection. The CDR3 consists of 14 residues. V dropped 0 bases and J dropped 5 bases, with 14 bases sitting between them. The germline gives CDR1 GTSNPN, CDR2 SVGIG (reference sequence). This clonotype originated in a male donor with early-stage non-small cell lung cancer. The chain employs TRBV30 and TRBJ2-7; the D gene is possibly TRBD1 (5 bases). This material consisted of lung tumor tissue, taken at surgery. DNA for the CDR3: TGTGCCTGGAGTGTAGGGGCGGTTAATCACGAGCAGTACTTC. Translation: CAWSVGAVNHEQYF.